Presented here are 24 T cell receptor beta chains from one specimen sequenced in a study of CXCR3-negative and CXCR3-positive naive CD8 T cells (dated by TCRdb to the late 2010s). The instrument given in TCRdb is NextSeq 550. The Human TCR Profiling Kit (MiLaboratory) was used to prepare UMI-labeled 5' RACE TRB cDNA libraries. TCRdb reprocessed the reads and lists each CDR3 protein sequence as a single entry, with no DNA. This sample's table lists about 62,000 distinct CDR3 sequences. The top ten constitute approximately 4.5% of the sample. The specimen sequenced was naive CXCR3- CD8+ T cells from blood. The sample's cell subset or site label is to be understood as: CD45RO-CCR7+CD27+CD95- naive CD8+ T cells lacking CXCR3 (TNR3-). These TCRs come from a human donor in good health. Some clones in this sample may be carry-over from other donors' samples.

This chain joins TRBV21-1 and TRBJ2-5. TRBV21-1 constitutes a pseudogene. This CDR3 is built from 13 residues. The CDR3 here is CASSTTDQETQYF.

The rearrangement uses TRBV28 and TRBJ2-7; TCRdb calls TRBD1, which cannot be checked without DNA. In germline, CDR1 is MDHEN, CDR2 SYDVKM. The CDR3 contains 12 residues. This CDR3 reads CASSTDSYEQYF.

The V call is TRBV9, the J call TRBJ2-7. This CDR3 is built from 15 residues. Per germline, CDR1 SGDLS and CDR2 YYNGEE. CDR3 in amino acids: CASSVIPTGLYEQYF.

The genes are TRBV7-2 and TRBJ2-2; TCRdb outputs TRBD1, but without DNA this stays unchecked. Per germline, CDR1 SGHTA and CDR2 FQGNSA. There are 17 residues in the CDR3. The CDR3 reads CASSLSWQGVNTGELFF.

The chain combines TRBV6-5 with TRBJ1-5; TCRdb returns TRBD1, unconfirmable since there is no DNA. Germline V CDR1 and CDR2: MNHEY, SVGAGI. The CDR3 spans 14 residues. The CDR3 is CASSQGVSNQPQHF.

This chain connects TRBV24-1 to TRBJ2-2; TCRdb's D gene call, TRBD2, goes unchecked for lack of DNA. The CDR3 contains 18 residues. Germline V lookup: CDR1 KGHDR, CDR2 SFDVKD. The CDR3 region is CANVIRQVLADNTGELFF.

The CDR3 loop is CASSFWGLGTDTQYF. V and J are TRBV11-2 and TRBJ2-3; the D gene TCRdb calls, TRBD1, cannot be checked with no DNA. CDR3 length: 15 residues. Germline CDR1 and CDR2: SGHAT and FQNNGV. Full variable domain (outside the CDR3, taken from reference TRBV11-2 and TRBJ2-3): EAGVAQSPRYKIIEKRQSVAFWCNPISGHATLYWYQQILGQGPKLLIQFQNNGVVDDSQLPKDRFSAERLKGVDSTLKIQPAKLEDSAVYLCASSFWGLGTDTQYFGPGTRLTVL.

This rearrangement joins TRBV7-2 to TRBJ2-3. Looked up from germline, CDR1 is SGHTA and CDR2 is FQGNSA. The CDR3 consists of 12 residues. The CDR3: CASSTSSYTQYF.

The genes are TRBV28 and TRBJ1-4. This CDR3 spans 16 amino acids. The germline V gene has CDR1 MDHEN and CDR2 SYDVKM. CDR3 sequence: CASSQSLGIPHEKLFF.

The gene calls are TRBV4-1 and TRBJ2-3; TCRdb returns TRBD1, unconfirmable since there is no DNA. The CDR3 contains 15 residues. CDR1 is MGHRA and CDR2 is YSYEKL in the germline V gene. CDR3: CASSQVQGSTDTQYF.

This chain connects TRBV12-3 or TRBV12-4 to TRBJ1-6. This CDR3 comprises 13 residues. CDR3 amino acids: CASSRGAGSPLHF.

V usage is TRBV5-1 and J usage is TRBJ2-7; TCRdb names TRBD2, which stays unverified in the absence of DNA. Germline assignment: CDR1 SGHRS and CDR2 YFSETQ. The CDR3 loop spans 14 amino acids. The CDR3 is CASSLAGGSYEQYF.

The chain is built from TRBV4-1 and TRBJ2-1; without DNA, the TCRdb call of TRBD1 cannot be checked. Germline V lookup: CDR1 MGHRA, CDR2 YSYEKL. This CDR3 comprises 12 residues. The CDR3 loop reads CASSHPGGALFF.

This CDR3 is CSAGTGRIGELFF. The chain has TRBV20-1 and TRBJ2-2; TCRdb returns TRBD1, unconfirmable since there is no DNA. Germline V CDR1 and CDR2: DFQATT, SNEGSKA (reference sequence). The CDR3 spans 13 residues.

This rearrangement joins TRBV29-1 to TRBJ2-1; there is no DNA to check the TCRdb D call of TRBD1. The CDR3 runs 13 residues. Germline CDR1 and CDR2: SQVTM and ANQGSEA. This CDR3 reads CSVGSRVGNEQFF.

This sequence joins TRBV20-1 and TRBJ2-5; the TCRdb call, TRBD2, lacks DNA for checking. The CDR3 length is 21 residues. Germline CDR1 is DFQATT and CDR2 is SNEGSKA (reference sequence). The CDR3 here is CSARGLDGLAGGPGMVETQYF.

V is TRBV29-1 and J is TRBJ1-1. CDR1 and CDR2 (germline): SQVTM, ANQGSEA. The CDR3 is made up of 13 amino acids. The CDR3 sequence is CSALLTLNTEAFF.

V is TRBV7-9 and J is TRBJ2-2; TCRdb indicates TRBD2, and absent DNA this call remains unverified. CDR1 is SEHNR, CDR2 FQNEAQ, per germline (reference sequence). The CDR3 covers 16 residues. This CDR3 is CASSPNSGGFAGELFF.

The V and J genes are TRBV29-1 and TRBJ2-7; TCRdb picks TRBD1, but there is no DNA to check that call. Germline lookup yields CDR1 SQVTM and CDR2 ANQGSEA. The CDR3 is made up of 13 amino acids. The CDR3: CSTSGGGDYEQYF.

The V gene is TRBV7-8, the J gene TRBJ1-6. CDR3 size: 18 residues. Germline CDR1 reads SGHVS; CDR2 reads FQNEAQ. The CDR3 region is CASSLWTFSSSYNSPLHF.

The chain employs TRBV20-1 and TRBJ1-1. The CDR3 sequence is 14 residues long. Looked up from germline, CDR1 is DFQATT and CDR2 is SNEGSKA (reference sequence). The CDR3 protein is CSARLGGEVTEAFF.

V gene TRBV28 combines with J gene TRBJ2-1. Germline V gene data show CDR1 as MDHEN and CDR2 as SYDVKM. The CDR3 covers 13 residues. CDR3: CASSLGEYNEQFF.

J is TRBJ2-2 and V is TRBV19; there is no DNA to check the TCRdb D call of TRBD1. This CDR3 has 17 amino acids. Germline CDR1 is LNHDA and CDR2 is SQIVND (reference sequence). The CDR3 here is CASSVHRANGNTGELFF.

The V gene is TRBV30, the J gene TRBJ2-7; TCRdb designates TRBD1, a call that cannot be tested without DNA. CDR3 size: 14 residues. The germline V gene has CDR1 GTSNPN and CDR2 SVGIG (reference sequence). CDR3 amino acids: CAWSVLQGADEQYF. Complete variable domain (other parts from reference TRBV30 and TRBJ2-7): SQTIHQWPATLVQPVGSPLSLECTVEGTSNPNLYWYRQAAGRGLQLLFYSVGIGQISSEVPQNLSASRPQDRQFILSSKKLLLSDSGFYLCAWSVLQGADEQYFGPGTRLTVT.